This T cell receptor (beta chain) stems from a study of control samples from healthy donors and cancer patients. The method was immunoSEQ multiplex PCR; TCRdb's version includes in-frame clones alone and lacks a portion of them. The repertoire has 25,000 to 30,000 clones, approximately 87% of them found once; the top ten carry approximately 1.5%. The CDR3 runs 15 residues. V was cut by 3 bases and J by 4 bases, with 14 bases left in between. Germline assignment: CDR1 MDHEN and CDR2 SYDVKM. Sequenced sample: PBMCs. V is TRBV28 and J is TRBJ2-3; D not resolved. This clonotype was sampled from a woman aged 35 to 49 with lung cancer. The DNA of the CDR3 is TGTGCCAGCAGTTTGCCCCGATCTTTGGCAGATACGCAGTATTTT. This encodes CASSLPRSLADTQYF. Looking up the rest from reference TRBV28 and TRBJ2-3 gives the full variable domain: DVKVTQSSRYLVKRTGEKVFLECVQDMDHENMFWYRQDPGLGLRLIYFSYDVKMKEKGDIPEGYSVSREKKERFSLILESASTNQTSMYLCASSLPRSLADTQYFGPGTRLTVL.